What follows are 18 T cell receptor beta chains derived from one specimen sequenced in a study of blood T cell repertoires in COVID-19. Profiling relied on immunoSEQ multiplex PCR, and the TCRdb table lists in-frame clones only, not all of them. The table lists approximately 26,000 clones, around 90% of them singletons. The sample comprised peripheral blood. These receptors were obtained from a human donor in a cohort sampled during active COVID-19. The donor label of this sample is uncertain.

The V gene is TRBV7-3, the J gene TRBJ2-2; 10 bases map to TRBD1. CDR3 length: 16 residues. Unmatched junction bases numbered 6, after V lost 5 bases and J lost 3 bases. CDR1 is SGHTA and CDR2 is FQGTGA in the germline V gene. The CDR3 DNA follows: TGTGCCAGCAGCCCGACAGGGGGCTATGACACCGGGGAGCTGTTTTTT. Its translation: CASSPTGGYDTGELFF.

This clone was counted a single time. The gene calls are TRBV6-2 or TRBV6-3 and TRBJ2-1; D is possibly TRBD2 (6 bases). CDR3 size: 15 residues. Germline CDR1 is MNHEY and CDR2 is SVGEGT. V gave up 2 bases and J gave up 6 bases, with 14 bases separating them. CDR3 protein: CASSYRGLYLNEQFF. The CDR3 coding sequence is TGTGCCAGCAGTTACCGGGGACTCTACCTCAATGAGCAGTTCTTC.

The chain is built from TRBV2 and TRBJ1-2; D might be TRBD1 (6 bases). V was clipped by 7 bases and J by 2 bases, with 11 bases between them. The CDR3 sequence is 13 residues long. Looked up from germline, CDR1 is SNHLY and CDR2 is FYNNEI. CDR3 in DNA: TGTGCCAGCACGGACAGCCTGAACTATGGCTACACCTTC. This codes for CASTDSLNYGYTF.

This clone was seen a handful of times. The CDR3 is CASSIDPEYSPLHF. CDR3 nucleotides: TGTGCCAGTAGTATTGACCCGGAGTATTCACCCCTCCACTTT. The chain joins TRBV19 to TRBJ1-6; D is undetermined. V dropped 3 bases and J dropped 8 bases, with 11 bases sitting between them. The length of the CDR3 is 14 residues. Germline V gives CDR1 LNHDA, CDR2 SQIVND (reference sequence).

V and J are TRBV14 and TRBJ1-1; the D gene is possibly TRBD1 (6 bases). CDR1 is SGHDN and CDR2 is FVKESK in the germline V gene. V was trimmed by 4 bases and J by 1 base, leaving 13 bases between them. The CDR3 totals 15 residues. Written as DNA, the CDR3 is TGTGCCAGCAGCCCTATAGGACAGAAGAACACTGAAGCTTTCTTT. This codes for CASSPIGQKNTEAFF.

This chain joins TRBV9 and TRBJ2-3; 8 nucleotides align to TRBD2. From germline, CDR1 is SGDLS and CDR2 YYNGEE. Unmatched junction bases numbered 5, after V lost 4 bases and J lost 1 base. The CDR3 length is 15 residues. In DNA, the CDR3 is TGTGCCAGCAGCACCGCGACTAGCGGCACAGATACGCAGTATTTT. Protein: CASSTATSGTDTQYF.

The count of this clone is one. This chain uses TRBV18 with TRBJ2-7, with 7 bases that match TRBD2. Unmatched junction bases numbered 5, after V lost 3 bases and J lost 0 bases. The CDR3 length is 15 residues. Germline V gene sequence: CDR1 KGHSH, CDR2 LQKENI. CDR3 nucleotides: TGTGCCAGCTCACCGGCGGGACTATCCTCCTACGAGCAGTACTTC. Its protein is CASSPAGLSSYEQYF. The full variable domain, completed using reference TRBV18 and TRBJ2-7, is NAGVMQNPRHLVRRRGQEARLRCSPMKGHSHVYWYRQLPEEGLKFMVYLQKENIIDESGMPKERFSAEFPKEGPSILRIQQVVRGDSAAYFCASSPAGLSSYEQYFGPGTRLTVT.

This clone occurred once. This chain uses TRBV12-5 with TRBJ2-3; D is ambiguous. The CDR3 length is 14 residues. The germline V gene encodes CDR1 LGHNT and CDR2 FRNRAP. The V end was cut by 1 base, the J end by 11 bases, with 16 bases between. In DNA form, the CDR3 reads TGTGCTAGTGGTTTGGACCCCAGTGGGCCAATGCAGTATTTT. It encodes CASGLDPSGPMQYF.

This clone is a singleton in its sample. V usage is TRBV6-6 and J usage is TRBJ2-5; 8 positions match TRBD2. There are 16 residues in the CDR3. After removal of 2 bases from V and 2 bases from J, the junction contained 7 bases not matched to a gene. Germline V CDR1 and CDR2: MNHNY, SVGAGI (reference sequence). In DNA, the CDR3 is TGTGCCAGCAGTTACCCCCCCCTAGCGGGTCAAGAGACCCAGTACTTC. Translating gives CASSYPPLAGQETQYF.

The V and J genes are TRBV7-2 and TRBJ2-5; 10 bases are shared with TRBD2. This CDR3 is 17 amino acids long. J lost 2 bases, V lost 1 base, and 7 bases had no gene match. Germline V gene sequence: CDR1 SGHTA, CDR2 FQGNSA. The CDR3 reads CASSLGPSGGPQETQYF. The DNA of the CDR3 is TGTGCCAGCAGCTTAGGACCTAGCGGGGGACCACAAGAGACCCAGTACTTC.

V is TRBV20-1 and J is TRBJ2-5; maybe TRBD2 (5 bases). The CDR3 totals 11 residues. V lost 5 bases to trimming and J lost 5 bases, with 9 bases between them. Germline V gene lookup returns CDR1 DFQATT and CDR2 SNEGSKA (reference sequence). The CDR3 region has the DNA TGCAGTGCTGCGTCGGGGGAGACCCAGTACTTC. It is translated as CSAASGETQYF.

The genes are TRBV5-1 and TRBJ2-1; the D gene is possibly TRBD2 (5 bases). The germline V gene has CDR1 SGHRS and CDR2 YFSETQ. This CDR3 is 17 amino acids long. Trimming removed 0 bases from V and 7 bases from J, with 20 bases in between. CDR3 region: CASSLEFGGSGGNEQFF. As DNA, the CDR3 is TGCGCCAGCAGCTTGGAATTTGGTGGTTCGGGCGGGAATGAGCAGTTCTTC.

This rearrangement joins TRBV5-4 to TRBJ2-1; TRBD1 aligns across 9 bases. Germline lookup yields CDR1 SGHNT and CDR2 YYREEE (reference sequence). The CDR3 length is 16 residues. J lost 4 bases, V lost 2 bases, and 7 bases had no gene match. The CDR3 sequence: CASSFNRGPVYNEQFF. Written as DNA, the CDR3 is TGTGCCAGCAGCTTCAACAGGGGGCCTGTATACAATGAGCAGTTCTTC. The whole variable domain, remainder taken from reference TRBV5-4 and TRBJ2-1, is ETGVTQSPTHLIKTRGQQVTLRCSSQSGHNTVSWYQQALGQGPQFIFQYYREEENGRGNFPPRFSGLQFPNYSSELNVNALELDDSALYLCASSFNRGPVYNEQFFGPGTRLTVL.

This clone has a single count. The chain couples TRBV5-4 to TRBJ2-1, with 10 bases lining up with TRBD2. Germline V gene data show CDR1 as SGHNT and CDR2 as YYREEE (reference sequence). CDR3 length equals 15 residues. V lost 5 bases to trimming and J lost 5 bases; unmatched junction nucleotides: 7. CDR3 sequence reads: CASSRTSGLNNEQFF. The CDR3 region has the DNA TGTGCCAGCAGTCGGACTAGCGGCCTCAACAATGAGCAGTTCTTC.

V is TRBV5-6 and J is TRBJ2-1; 9 bases are shared with TRBD1. This CDR3 comprises 16 residues. Germline assignment: CDR1 SGHDT and CDR2 YYEEEE. The V segment lost 0 bases and the J segment 8 bases; nucleotides outside the gene matches: 9. The CDR3 DNA reads TGTGCCAGCAGCTTGGCCGGGGACAGGGAAAACGATGAGCAGTTCTTC. Translating gives CASSLAGDRENDEQFF.

The chain is built from TRBV18 and TRBJ2-7; no firm D call. The germline V gene encodes CDR1 KGHSH and CDR2 LQKENI. The CDR3 extends over 14 amino acids. V was pared by 6 bases and J by 3 bases, with 15 bases between. CDR3 protein: CASSHDSGRYEQYF. CDR3 DNA sequence: TGTGCCAGCTCCCACGATTCTGGCCGCTACGAGCAGTACTTC.

CDR3 nucleotide sequence: TGTGCCAGCACCACCGTCGGACAGCAAGAGACCCAGTACTTC. Protein product: CASTTVGQQETQYF. V is TRBV28 and J is TRBJ2-5; TRBD1 is a possible D gene (6 bases). CDR3 length: 14 amino acids. In germline, CDR1 is MDHEN, CDR2 SYDVKM. V lost 7 bases, J lost 2 bases, and 14 bases lay in between.

CDR3 region: CASSQVRGTGELFF. The CDR3 coding sequence is TGTGCCAGCAGCCAGGTGCGTGGCACCGGGGAGCTGTTTTTT. The rearrangement links TRBV3-1 (or the pseudogene TRBV3-2) to TRBJ2-2; no firm D call. Germline CDR1 LGHDT, CDR2 YNNKEL (reference sequence). The CDR3 loop spans 14 amino acids. Trimming removed 3 bases at V and 4 bases at J, with 9 bases between.